Shown below are 26 T cell receptor beta chains from a single sample sequenced in a study of shared clonotypes between healthy human individuals. Generated by immunoSEQ multiplex PCR, the TCRdb table keeps only in-frame clones and is missing some. This sample has around 640,000 clones, with around 96% found just once. Positively selected for CCR7, the CD45RO-negative cells used as naive CD8 cells excluded terminally differentiated effector memory CD45RA+ cells. Specimen: naive CD8+ T cells sorted from blood. Receptor source: a woman in her twenties or thirties in good health.

This chain uses TRBV11-2 with TRBJ2-5, with D tentatively TRBD2 (5 bases). Trimming removed 2 bases from V and 1 base from J, with 14 bases in between. Germline lookup yields CDR1 SGHAT and CDR2 FQNNGV. The CDR3 spans 16 residues. CDR3 in amino acids: CASSLSLGRTQETQYF. The CDR3 nucleotides read TGTGCCAGCAGCTTATCTCTGGGGAGAACCCAAGAGACCCAGTACTTC. Based on the CDR3 plus reference TRBV11-2 and TRBJ2-5, the full variable domain is EAGVAQSPRYKIIEKRQSVAFWCNPISGHATLYWYQQILGQGPKLLIQFQNNGVVDDSQLPKDRFSAERLKGVDSTLKIQPAKLEDSAVYLCASSLSLGRTQETQYFGPGTRLLVL.

In this sample, this clone turned up once. This rearrangement joins TRBV19 to TRBJ2-7; no firm D call. The germline V gene encodes CDR1 LNHDA and CDR2 SQIVND (reference sequence). V gave up 1 base and J gave up 1 base, with 8 bases separating them. CDR3 length: 14 amino acids. The CDR3 is CASSIVSPSYEQYF. The CDR3 region has the DNA TGTGCCAGTAGTATAGTGTCTCCTTCCTACGAGCAGTACTTC.

This clone was found once. The CDR3: CASSQDPGFEQFF. In nucleotides, the CDR3 is TGTGCCAGCAGCCAAGATCCTGGGTTTGAGCAGTTCTTC. The rearrangement joins TRBV4-2 to TRBJ2-1; D gene uncertain. This CDR3 is 13 amino acids long. The germline CDR1 and CDR2 sequences are LGHNA and YNFKEQ. Trimming removed 0 bases from V and 9 bases from J, with 9 bases in between.

The chain uses TRBV27 and TRBJ1-1, with 9 bases that match TRBD1. V shed 5 bases and J 2 bases; nucleotides not matched to a gene: 3. The CDR3 has 14 residues. Germline loops: CDR1 MNHEY, CDR2 SMNVEV (reference sequence). CDR3 residues: CASSTTGGNTEAFF. CDR3 nucleotide sequence: TGTGCCAGCAGTACGACAGGGGGTAACACTGAAGCTTTCTTT.

The DNA of the CDR3 is TGTGCCAGCAGTGAACACACGAACACTGAAGCTTTCTTT. It encodes CASSEHTNTEAFF. The genes are TRBV2 and TRBJ1-1; D gene ambiguous. V lost 2 bases, J lost 1 base, and 5 bases lay in between. This CDR3 comprises 13 residues. Germline CDR1 and CDR2: SNHLY and FYNNEI.

The chain joins TRBV5-4 to TRBJ2-1, with D possibly called TRBD1 or TRBD2 (6 bases each). V lost 5 bases and J lost 2, with 17 bases in between. The CDR3 contains 16 residues. Germline loops: CDR1 SGHNT, CDR2 YYREEE (reference sequence). This CDR3 is CASRNWGAGTYNEQFF. The CDR3 DNA reads TGTGCCAGCAGAAACTGGGGGGCAGGGACCTACAATGAGCAGTTCTTC.

The chain combines TRBV11-3 with TRBJ2-1, with no clear D. CDR1 and CDR2 (germline): SGHNT, YENEEA. This CDR3 has 12 residues. V gave up 4 bases and J gave up 7 bases, with 8 bases separating them. CDR3 protein: CASSSSANEQFF. CDR3 DNA sequence: TGTGCCAGCAGCTCATCAGCGAATGAGCAGTTCTTC.

The chain uses TRBV28 and TRBJ1-1; 7 bases map to TRBD1. The germline V gene has CDR1 MDHEN and CDR2 SYDVKM. The CDR3 is 16 residues long. V trimming: 2 bases; J trimming: 0 bases; junction bases outside the gene matches: 6. This chain's CDR3 is CASSLPDRDMNTEAFF. The CDR3 DNA reads as TGTGCCAGCAGTTTACCCGACAGGGACATGAACACTGAAGCTTTCTTT.

For the CDR3, the DNA is TGTGCCAGTAGTATTCAGGGGTCCCCTGAAGCTTTCTTT. This encodes CASSIQGSPEAFF. This rearrangement joins TRBV19 to TRBJ1-1; D may be TRBD1 (6 bases). V lost 3 bases to trimming and J lost 6 bases, with 11 bases between them. Germline V CDR1 and CDR2: LNHDA, SQIVND (reference sequence). The CDR3 loop spans 13 amino acids.

This chain links TRBV7-5 with TRBJ2-7; no check of the table's D call, TRBD2, against the DNA was made. TRBV7-5 is reported as a pseudogene. This CDR3 has 12 residues. The CDR3 DNA reads TGTGTCGGGGAGGGTTGGTCCTACGAGCAGTACTTC. Its protein is CVGEGWSYEQYF.

V and J are TRBV13 and TRBJ2-3; D is uncertain. Germline V gene sequence: CDR1 PRHDT, CDR2 FYEKMQ (reference sequence). V lost 6 bases, J lost 1 base, and 11 bases lay in between. The CDR3 contains 14 residues. The CDR3 sequence is CASRLSRRTDTQYF. CDR3 nucleotide sequence: TGTGCCAGCAGGCTGTCTCGTCGCACAGATACGCAGTATTTT.

The rearrangement uses TRBV6-5 and TRBJ2-7, with D possibly being TRBD1 or TRBD2 (5 bases each). Trimming removed 6 bases from V and 0 bases from J, with 9 bases in between. Per the germline V gene, CDR1 is MNHEY and CDR2 is SVGAGI. The CDR3 length is 13 residues. For the CDR3, the DNA is TGTGCCAGCAGGCCCGGGGCCTCCTACGAGCAGTACTTC. Encoded protein: CASRPGASYEQYF.

The V gene is TRBV28, the J gene TRBJ2-2; D is possibly TRBD2 (7 bases). Germline V gene sequence: CDR1 MDHEN, CDR2 SYDVKM. The V end lost 5 bases, the J end lost 5 bases, and 12 bases lay between the germline ends. The CDR3 extends over 14 amino acids. The CDR3 here is CASSVRGGTGELFF. The DNA for the CDR3 is TGTGCCAGCAGTGTCAGGGGAGGGACCGGGGAGCTGTTTTTT.

The rearrangement uses TRBV4-2 and TRBJ1-2; no definite D call. The length of the CDR3 is 17 residues. Germline CDR1 and CDR2: LGHNA and YNFKEQ. Deletions cut 3 bases from V and 6 bases from J, with 23 bases between. In DNA, the CDR3 is TGTGCCAGCAGCCACCCGCAAATGGAGGGCAGCCACAATGGCTACACCTTC. Amino acid sequence: CASSHPQMEGSHNGYTF.

V gene TRBV5-4 combines with J gene TRBJ2-1; the D gene is possibly TRBD2 (5 bases). CDR1 SGHNT and CDR2 YYREEE come from the germline V gene (reference sequence). This CDR3 comprises 12 residues. V lost 4 bases, J lost 6 bases, and 8 bases lay in between. CDR3 sequence reads: CASSHEGNEQFF. The CDR3 DNA reads TGTGCCAGCAGCCACGAGGGCAATGAGCAGTTCTTC.

The V gene is TRBV5-4, the J gene TRBJ2-7; 9 nucleotides match TRBD1. The CDR3 runs to 13 residues. Germline CDR1 SGHNT, CDR2 YYREEE (reference sequence). After removal of 2 bases from V and 4 bases from J, the junction contained 1 base not matched to a gene. CDR3 region: CASSLQGAYEQYF. The CDR3 coding sequence is TGTGCCAGCAGCTTACAGGGGGCTTACGAGCAGTACTTC.

The V and J genes are TRBV2 and TRBJ1-2; D is perhaps TRBD1 (6 bases). The CDR3 has 15 amino acids. Germline V gene lookup returns CDR1 SNHLY and CDR2 FYNNEI. The V gene lost 0 bases and the J gene lost 4 bases, with 12 bases spanning the gap. CDR3 nucleotides: TGTGCCAGCAGTGAAGCGCTTCGGACAGTCTATGGCTACACCTTC. Protein: CASSEALRTVYGYTF.

The V gene is TRBV5-4, the J gene TRBJ2-1; the D is unclear. CDR1 SGHNT and CDR2 YYREEE come from the germline V gene (reference sequence). CDR3 size: 15 residues. V lost 0 bases and J 2 bases, leaving 9 bases between the germline ends. The CDR3 DNA follows: TGTGCCAGCAGCTTGGACTCGTTGCCCTACAATGAGCAGTTCTTC. The encoded protein is CASSLDSLPYNEQFF.

This chain uses TRBV27 with TRBJ2-7; 9 nucleotides match TRBD1. The trim removed 3 bases at V and 6 bases at J, leaving 6 bases unmatched. Germline loops: CDR1 MNHEY, CDR2 SMNVEV (reference sequence). CDR3 length: 14 residues. CDR3 loop: CASSFTGTGTEQYF. CDR3 nucleotide sequence: TGTGCCAGCAGTTTTACTGGGACAGGGACCGAGCAGTACTTC.

This chain links TRBV11-2 with TRBJ1-3; D is unresolved. This CDR3 has 11 residues. With 6 bases removed from V and 4 bases from J, the gap between germline ends came to 4 bases. Germline CDR1 and CDR2: SGHAT and FQNNGV. The CDR3 DNA follows: TGTGCCAGCAGGCAAGGAAACACCATATATTTT. Translation: CASRQGNTIYF.

The genes are TRBV15 and TRBJ1-1; D gene unclear. The CDR3 has 15 residues. The germline CDR1 and CDR2 sequences are LNHNV and YYDKDF (reference sequence). V gave up 5 bases and J gave up 7 bases, with 20 bases separating them. The CDR3 coding sequence is TGTGCCACCAGCGTTTCACGTGGCCTAAACCGTGAAGCTTTCTTT. Amino acid sequence: CATSVSRGLNREAFF.

The gene calls are TRBV2 and TRBJ2-7; the match to TRBD1 covers 9 bases. Germline CDR1 is SNHLY and CDR2 is FYNNEI. V lost 1 base to trimming and J lost 3 bases; unmatched junction nucleotides: 4. CDR3 length: 15 residues. CDR3 loop: CASSEGWGQGYEQYF. CDR3 in DNA: TGTGCCAGCAGTGAAGGCTGGGGACAGGGCTACGAGCAGTACTTC.

The V and J genes are TRBV29-1 and TRBJ2-5, with a tentative D call TRBD2 (6 bases). Trimming pared 0 bases from V and 7 bases from J, leaving 18 bases between. The V gene's germline CDR1 is SQVTM and CDR2 ANQGSEA. This CDR3 has 15 residues. The DNA of the CDR3 is TGCAGCGTTGAAGAGGGCCGGGACTCAAGCCGGACCCAGTACTTC. Translation gives CSVEEGRDSSRTQYF.

The chain recombines TRBV11-1 with TRBJ2-7; the match to TRBD1 covers 7 bases. This CDR3 has 14 residues. Trimming at V came to 5 bases and at J to 2 bases, leaving 6 bases not matched to a gene. Looked up from germline, CDR1 is SGHAT and CDR2 is FQDESV (reference sequence). DNA for the CDR3: TGTGCCAGCAGCCCCCGGGACAGAGCCTACGAGCAGTACTTC. It codes for CASSPRDRAYEQYF. The full variable domain, its missing parts supplied by reference TRBV11-1 and TRBJ2-7, is EAEVAQSPRYKITEKSQAVAFWCDPISGHATLYWYRQILGQGPELLVQFQDESVVDDSQLPKDRFSAERLKGVDSTLKIQPAELGDSAMYLCASSPRDRAYEQYFGPGTRLTVT.

The genes are TRBV14 and TRBJ1-2; TRBD1 might be the D (5 bases). Trimming took 0 bases from V and 3 from J, leaving 11 bases between them. Per the germline V gene, CDR1 is SGHDN and CDR2 is FVKESK. This CDR3 contains 15 residues. The CDR3 nucleotides are TGTGCCAGCAGCCAAGACTGGGGCTCGGACTATGGCTACACCTTC. As protein: CASSQDWGSDYGYTF. Combining the CDR3 with reference TRBV14 and TRBJ1-2 gives the whole variable domain EAGVTQFPSHSVIEKGQTVTLRCDPISGHDNLYWYRRVMGKEIKFLLHFVKESKQDESGMPNNRFLAERTGGTYSTLKVQPAELEDSGVYFCASSQDWGSDYGYTFGSGTRLTVV.

The chain employs TRBV7-8 and TRBJ2-1; unclear D gene. Trimming shortened V by 1 base and J by 7 bases, and 11 bases separated the two germline ends. The germline V gene has CDR1 SGHVS and CDR2 FQNEAQ. The CDR3 loop spans 14 amino acids. In DNA, the CDR3 is TGTGCCAGCAGCTTAGGCGCCGGGCGGAATGAGCAGTTCTTC. It codes for CASSLGAGRNEQFF.